One sample yielded the 28 T cell receptor beta chains listed below, sequenced in a study of T-cell reconstitution after alpha-beta-depleted transplantation in children. The library targeted TCRbeta and was prepared with unique molecular identifiers. From the PCR reads, TCRdb called clonotypes with MiXCR, one entry per CDR3 protein. The repertoire holds approximately 980,000 distinct CDR3 sequences, with roughly 29% as singletons. Sequencing used PBMCs, mostly from graft donor cells, obtained 360 days after TCRalphabeta/CD19-depleted stem cell transplant. Receptors originate from a boy younger than two who had a stem cell transplant for SCID, so the T cells may come from the graft donor.

The rearrangement links TRBV5-1 to TRBJ1-5, with D perhaps TRBD1 (5 bases). This CDR3 region has 15 residues. Per germline, CDR1 SGHRS and CDR2 YFSETQ. V was cut by 0 bases and J by 0 bases, with 7 bases left in between. The CDR3: CASSLGDGSNQPQHF. The CDR3 bases are TGCGCCAGCAGCTTGGGGGACGGTAGCAATCAGCCCCAGCATTTT.

J is TRBJ1-1 and V is TRBV18; a possible D gene is TRBD1 (5 bases). V lost 0 bases and J 4 bases, leaving 12 bases between the germline ends. There are 15 residues in the CDR3. Per germline, CDR1 KGHSH and CDR2 LQKENI. This CDR3 is CASSPPLDGGTEAFF. The CDR3, as DNA: TGTGCCAGCTCACCACCTTTGGATGGGGGCACTGAAGCTTTCTTT.

The chain couples TRBV6-4 to TRBJ1-1, with 12 bases aligning to TRBD1. The germline CDR1 and CDR2 sequences are MRHNA and SNTAGT. V was clipped by 0 bases and J by 3 bases; unmatched bases: 5. This CDR3 is 17 amino acids long. The CDR3 region has the DNA TGTGCCAGCAGTGACTCGGGTGGGACAGGGGGCCACACTGAAGCTTTCTTT. Residues: CASSDSGGTGGHTEAFF.

This sequence joins TRBV20-1 and TRBJ2-5; 8 nucleotides match TRBD2. This CDR3 region has 14 residues. In germline, CDR1 is DFQATT, CDR2 SNEGSKA (reference sequence). V was pared by 0 bases and J by 4 bases, with 4 bases of the junction left unmatched. The CDR3 protein is CSARDSGGVETQYF. CDR3 DNA: TGCAGTGCTAGAGATTCGGGGGGGGTAGAGACCCAGTACTTC.

Only a few counts were recorded for this clonotype. The V call is TRBV11-2, the J call TRBJ2-7, with D perhaps TRBD1 (6 bases). Germline loops: CDR1 SGHAT, CDR2 FQNNGV. The ends were cut back, 1 base at V and 2 bases at J, with 12 bases in the middle. The CDR3 consists of 15 residues. CDR3 DNA: TGTGCCAGCAGCTTAGGGCCAGGGGTTACCTACGAGCAGTACTTC. It specifies CASSLGPGVTYEQYF.

The CDR3 region has the DNA TGCGCCAGCAGCCAGAGTGACAGTACCTATGAGCAGTTCTTC. It translates to CASSQSDSTYEQFF. This chain joins TRBV5-1 and TRBJ2-1, with a possible D match to TRBD1 (5 bases). The ends were cut back, 4 bases at V and 8 bases at J, with 16 bases in the middle. CDR3 length equals 14 residues. Germline V CDR1 and CDR2: SGHRS, YFSETQ.

There are many counts of this clonotype. The rearrangement links TRBV2 to TRBJ2-5, with unresolved D. The CDR3 extends over 10 amino acids. CDR1 and CDR2 from the germline V gene are SNHLY and FYNNEI. The V end lost 6 bases, the J end lost 9 bases, and 8 bases lay between the germline ends. This CDR3 is CASRGIAQYF. CDR3 sequence (DNA): TGTGCCAGCAGAGGAATCGCCCAGTACTTC.

This clonotype has just a few counts. J is TRBJ2-3 and V is TRBV15, with no clear D. CDR1 is LNHNV and CDR2 is YYDKDF in the germline V gene (reference sequence). The CDR3 is 15 residues long. V gave up 2 bases and J gave up 3 bases, with 12 bases separating them. CDR3: CATSRCLVGTDTQYF. The CDR3 nucleotides read TGTGCCACCAGCAGATGTTTGGTTGGGACAGATACGCAGTATTTT.

The CDR3 DNA follows: TGTGCCAGCAGTGGTATACCAGAGTACAATGAGCAGTTCTTC. The encoded protein is CASSGIPEYNEQFF. The rearrangement uses TRBV7-9 and TRBJ2-1; D is ambiguous. In germline, CDR1 is SEHNR, CDR2 FQNEAQ (reference sequence). The ends were cut back, 6 bases at V and 4 bases at J, with 13 bases in the middle. This CDR3 is 14 amino acids long.

V usage is TRBV7-2 and J usage is TRBJ2-5; 7 bases fit TRBD2. V dropped 3 bases and J dropped 4; count of bases not matched to a gene: 11. CDR1 and CDR2 from the germline V gene are SGHTA and FQGNSA. The CDR3 covers 16 residues. The CDR3 DNA reads as TGTGCCAGCAGCTTGTTTGCAGGGAGGGTCGGAGAGACCCAGTACTTC. This codes for CASSLFAGRVGETQYF.

This sequence joins TRBV12-3 or TRBV12-4 and TRBJ2-5; TRBD2 aligns across 7 bases. The V gene end was trimmed by 4 bases and the J gene end by 4 bases; junction bases not matched to a gene: 12. This CDR3 comprises 16 residues. The CDR3 region is CASSSTTPGLSETQYF. The CDR3, as DNA: TGTGCCAGCAGTTCCACGACCCCGGGACTATCAGAGACCCAGTACTTC.

V and J are TRBV7-2 and TRBJ2-3, with D unresolved. The germline gives CDR1 SGHTA, CDR2 FQGNSA. The germline V and J ends were trimmed by 5 bases and 0 bases, with 15 bases remaining between them. There are 16 residues in the CDR3. Here the CDR3 DNA reads TGTGCCAGCAGCAGGGAAAGGACGTACAGCACAGATACGCAGTATTTT. Its translation: CASSRERTYSTDTQYF.

This clonotype was counted a single time. The chain carries TRBV5-1 and TRBJ1-6; D might be TRBD1 (6 bases). CDR3 length equals 13 residues. The germline gives CDR1 SGHRS, CDR2 YFSETQ. V was trimmed by 0 bases and J by 9 bases, leaving 7 bases between them. The CDR3 spells CASSLVQGSPLHF. The CDR3 DNA reads TGCGCCAGCAGCTTGGTACAGGGTTCACCCCTCCACTTT.

This sequence joins TRBV18 and TRBJ2-7; 7 bases map to TRBD1. The CDR3 is 16 amino acids. Trimming at V came to 4 bases and at J to 0 bases, leaving 9 bases not matched to a gene. Germline loops: CDR1 KGHSH, CDR2 LQKENI. CDR3: CASSLTGTALSYEQYF. The DNA of the CDR3 is TGTGCCAGCTCACTTACCGGGACAGCCCTCTCCTACGAGCAGTACTTC. Full variable domain (missing parts from reference TRBV18 and TRBJ2-7): NAGVMQNPRHLVRRRGQEARLRCSPMKGHSHVYWYRQLPEEGLKFMVYLQKENIIDESGMPKERFSAEFPKEGPSILRIQQVVRGDSAAYFCASSLTGTALSYEQYFGPGTRLTVT.

The genes are TRBV6-1 and TRBJ1-2, with D possibly TRBD1 on 5 matching bases. Per the germline V gene, CDR1 is MNHNS and CDR2 is SASEGT. CDR3 size: 13 residues. V gave up 8 bases and J gave up 6 bases, with 16 bases separating them. CDR3 loop: CASGGNRIDGYTF. In nucleotides, the CDR3 is TGTGCCAGCGGGGGGAATAGGATCGATGGCTACACCTTC.

The V and J genes are TRBV4-1 and TRBJ1-4, with a possible D match to TRBD1 (5 bases). In germline, CDR1 is MGHRA, CDR2 YSYEKL. V lost 1 base and J lost 0, with 18 bases in between. The CDR3 length is 19 residues. CDR3 sequence reads: CASSQGKLSDIATNEKLFF. The CDR3 DNA is TGCGCCAGCAGCCAAGGGAAATTATCGGACATTGCAACTAATGAAAAACTGTTTTTT.

This clonotype showed up just a few times. The chain uses TRBV12-3 or TRBV12-4 and TRBJ1-6; D call uncertain. This CDR3 contains 11 residues. V was trimmed by 1 base and J by 12 bases, leaving 4 bases between them. The CDR3 DNA sequence: TGTGCCAGCAGTTTAGAGGGACCCCTCCACTTT. This encodes CASSLEGPLHF.

This clonotype has a handful of counts. For the CDR3, the DNA is TGTGCCAGCAGTTCCTTTCGGGACAGGGTTCAAGAGACCCAGTACTTC. It encodes CASSSFRDRVQETQYF. The J gene is TRBJ2-5, the V gene TRBV12-3 or TRBV12-4; 9 nucleotides match TRBD1. The CDR3 is 16 amino acids. V lost 4 bases and J lost 2; bases outside the gene matches: 8.

V is TRBV6-2 or TRBV6-3 and J is TRBJ2-3, with D perhaps TRBD2 (5 bases). Germline V gene data show CDR1 as MNHEY and CDR2 as SVGEGT. The V gene lost 2 bases and the J gene lost 2 bases, with 11 bases spanning the gap. The CDR3 has 15 residues. This chain's CDR3 is CASSYVKRVTDTQYF. The CDR3 DNA is TGTGCCAGCAGTTACGTCAAGAGGGTCACAGATACGCAGTATTTT.

Regarding this clonotype: Here the CDR3 omits its conserved ending phenylalanine or tryptophan, so a read error is the likely source. The genes are TRBV7-6 and TRBJ1-5; D may be TRBD1 (6 bases). Germline values: CDR1 SGHVS, CDR2 FNYEAQ. Trimming took off 5 bases at V and 3 bases at J, with 14 bases between the two ends. The CDR3 totals 15 residues. Written as DNA, the CDR3 is TGTGCCAGCAGCCCGACAGGCGATCTCAATCAGCCCCAGCATTAT. Protein: CASSPTGDLNQPQHY.

The sample holds a few counts of this clonotype. The rearrangement joins TRBV29-1 to TRBJ2-1; TRBD1 matches at 7 bases. Germline values: CDR1 SQVTM, CDR2 ANQGSEA. The CDR3 is 10 residues long. The V and J ends lost 2 bases and 12 bases, in that order; junction bases with no gene match: 1. CDR3 coding DNA: TGCAGCGTTGAAAGGACAGGGCAGTTCTTC. Protein product: CSVERTGQFF.

This clonotype was detected only once. This rearrangement joins TRBV20-1 to TRBJ2-1; 7 bases align to TRBD2. The CDR3 length is 16 residues. V was pared by 1 base and J by 0 bases, with 6 bases of the junction left unmatched. Per the germline V gene, CDR1 is DFQATT and CDR2 is SNEGSKA (reference sequence). As DNA, the CDR3 is TGCAGTGCTAGAGTCGGGACTATTCACTCCTACAATGAGCAGTTCTTC. Encoded protein: CSARVGTIHSYNEQFF.

The chain joins TRBV5-1 to TRBJ2-3; 11 nucleotides line up with TRBD2. The trim removed 0 bases at V and 0 bases at J, leaving 6 bases unmatched. The CDR3 has 18 residues. Germline V gene lookup returns CDR1 SGHRS and CDR2 YFSETQ. CDR3 bases: TGCGCCAGCAGCTTGGAACTAGCGGGGGCCTTTAGCACAGATACGCAGTATTTT. It is translated as CASSLELAGAFSTDTQYF.

This clonotype was recorded at least ten times. The chain combines TRBV10-3 with TRBJ2-7; the D is unclear. The CDR3 covers 17 residues. Trimming removed 0 bases from V and 0 bases from J, with 15 bases in between. Germline V gene lookup returns CDR1 ENHRY and CDR2 SYGVKD. This CDR3 is CAISESSGIQTSYEQYF. In DNA form, the CDR3 reads TGTGCCATCAGTGAGTCCTCTGGGATACAAACCTCCTACGAGCAGTACTTC.

The J gene is TRBJ2-2, the V gene TRBV12-3 or TRBV12-4, with unresolved D. Trimming removed 6 bases at V and 6 bases at J, with 11 bases between. The CDR3 sequence is 13 residues long. Here the CDR3 DNA reads TGTGCCAGCAGCGCTGACTGGGCCGGGGAGCTGTTTTTT. Its protein is CASSADWAGELFF.

DNA of the CDR3: TGCGCCAGCAGACGATGGACCGTGAGAGAGACCCAGTACTTC. This sequence encodes CASRRWTVRETQYF. The rearrangement joins TRBV5-1 to TRBJ2-5, with D unresolved. Per the germline V gene, CDR1 is SGHRS and CDR2 is YFSETQ. The V end was cut by 5 bases, the J end by 4 bases, with 15 bases between. The CDR3 runs to 14 residues.

The J gene is TRBJ2-5, the V gene TRBV29-1; D possibly corresponds to TRBD2 (5 bases). Trimming stripped 4 bases from V and 2 bases from J, with 11 bases between. Germline CDR1 SQVTM, CDR2 ANQGSEA. The CDR3 is 13 residues long. The CDR3 protein is CSVARDPQETQYF. The CDR3 DNA reads as TGCAGCGTTGCCCGGGATCCGCAAGAGACCCAGTACTTC.

This clonotype was seen a handful of times. V and J are TRBV6-5 and TRBJ1-2; D remains ambiguous. The CDR3 spans 11 residues. Germline V gene data show CDR1 as MNHEY and CDR2 as SVGAGI. V was cut by 6 bases and J by 6 bases, with 8 bases left in between. The CDR3 DNA follows: TGTGCCAGCAGGAGAGACAATGGCTACACCTTC. It yields the protein CASRRDNGYTF.